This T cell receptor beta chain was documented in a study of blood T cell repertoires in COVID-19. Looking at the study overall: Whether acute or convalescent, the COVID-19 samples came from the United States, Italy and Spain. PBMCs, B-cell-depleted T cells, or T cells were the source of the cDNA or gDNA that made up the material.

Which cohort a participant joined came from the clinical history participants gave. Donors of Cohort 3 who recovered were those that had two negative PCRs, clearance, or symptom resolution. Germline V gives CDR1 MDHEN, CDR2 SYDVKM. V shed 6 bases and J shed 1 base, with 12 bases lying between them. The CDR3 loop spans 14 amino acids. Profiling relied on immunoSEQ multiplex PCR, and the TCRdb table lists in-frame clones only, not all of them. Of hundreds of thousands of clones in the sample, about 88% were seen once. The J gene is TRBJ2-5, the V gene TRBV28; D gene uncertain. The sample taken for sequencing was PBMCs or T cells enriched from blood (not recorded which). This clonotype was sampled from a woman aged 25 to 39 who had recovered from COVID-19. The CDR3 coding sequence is TGTGCCAGCAGGACACTGACGCTCCAAGAGACCCAGTACTTC. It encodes CASRTLTLQETQYF.